This TCR beta chain is drawn from a study of T cells in Graves' hyperthyroidism and ophthalmopathy. Using RNA transcripts as the source, TCR beta CDR3 regions were amplified. An initial round of RT-PCR targeting the TCR CDR3 relied on the HTBI primer set. Via MiXCR, TCRdb re-called the multiplex PCR reads, giving one row per CDR3 protein. The table shows roughly 380,000 distinct CDR3 sequences, with 11% to 15% occurring only once. Of note for this clonotype: Its cognate antigen is unknown.

There are 13 residues in the CDR3. Unmatched junction bases numbered 0, after V lost 1 base and J lost 4 bases. The germline CDR1 and CDR2 sequences are LNHDA and SQIVND (reference sequence). Broader study findings: Ophthalmopathy stood apart from stable hyperthyroidism in a 13 V-J model.

The authors deemed Graves' hyperthyroidism stable absent ophthalmopathy progression within 18 months. Diagnoses were established using clinical symptoms, serum thyroxine and TRAb, thyroid ultrasound and orbital computed tomography. This TCR was sampled from a woman aged 55-69 years with Graves' hyperthyroidism. This sequence joins TRBV19 and TRBJ2-5; 7 bases fit TRBD2. Sequenced input: blood. The CDR3 region is CASSIASGETQYF. The CDR3 nucleotides are TGTGCCAGTAGTATAGCTAGCGGAGAGACCCAGTACTTC.